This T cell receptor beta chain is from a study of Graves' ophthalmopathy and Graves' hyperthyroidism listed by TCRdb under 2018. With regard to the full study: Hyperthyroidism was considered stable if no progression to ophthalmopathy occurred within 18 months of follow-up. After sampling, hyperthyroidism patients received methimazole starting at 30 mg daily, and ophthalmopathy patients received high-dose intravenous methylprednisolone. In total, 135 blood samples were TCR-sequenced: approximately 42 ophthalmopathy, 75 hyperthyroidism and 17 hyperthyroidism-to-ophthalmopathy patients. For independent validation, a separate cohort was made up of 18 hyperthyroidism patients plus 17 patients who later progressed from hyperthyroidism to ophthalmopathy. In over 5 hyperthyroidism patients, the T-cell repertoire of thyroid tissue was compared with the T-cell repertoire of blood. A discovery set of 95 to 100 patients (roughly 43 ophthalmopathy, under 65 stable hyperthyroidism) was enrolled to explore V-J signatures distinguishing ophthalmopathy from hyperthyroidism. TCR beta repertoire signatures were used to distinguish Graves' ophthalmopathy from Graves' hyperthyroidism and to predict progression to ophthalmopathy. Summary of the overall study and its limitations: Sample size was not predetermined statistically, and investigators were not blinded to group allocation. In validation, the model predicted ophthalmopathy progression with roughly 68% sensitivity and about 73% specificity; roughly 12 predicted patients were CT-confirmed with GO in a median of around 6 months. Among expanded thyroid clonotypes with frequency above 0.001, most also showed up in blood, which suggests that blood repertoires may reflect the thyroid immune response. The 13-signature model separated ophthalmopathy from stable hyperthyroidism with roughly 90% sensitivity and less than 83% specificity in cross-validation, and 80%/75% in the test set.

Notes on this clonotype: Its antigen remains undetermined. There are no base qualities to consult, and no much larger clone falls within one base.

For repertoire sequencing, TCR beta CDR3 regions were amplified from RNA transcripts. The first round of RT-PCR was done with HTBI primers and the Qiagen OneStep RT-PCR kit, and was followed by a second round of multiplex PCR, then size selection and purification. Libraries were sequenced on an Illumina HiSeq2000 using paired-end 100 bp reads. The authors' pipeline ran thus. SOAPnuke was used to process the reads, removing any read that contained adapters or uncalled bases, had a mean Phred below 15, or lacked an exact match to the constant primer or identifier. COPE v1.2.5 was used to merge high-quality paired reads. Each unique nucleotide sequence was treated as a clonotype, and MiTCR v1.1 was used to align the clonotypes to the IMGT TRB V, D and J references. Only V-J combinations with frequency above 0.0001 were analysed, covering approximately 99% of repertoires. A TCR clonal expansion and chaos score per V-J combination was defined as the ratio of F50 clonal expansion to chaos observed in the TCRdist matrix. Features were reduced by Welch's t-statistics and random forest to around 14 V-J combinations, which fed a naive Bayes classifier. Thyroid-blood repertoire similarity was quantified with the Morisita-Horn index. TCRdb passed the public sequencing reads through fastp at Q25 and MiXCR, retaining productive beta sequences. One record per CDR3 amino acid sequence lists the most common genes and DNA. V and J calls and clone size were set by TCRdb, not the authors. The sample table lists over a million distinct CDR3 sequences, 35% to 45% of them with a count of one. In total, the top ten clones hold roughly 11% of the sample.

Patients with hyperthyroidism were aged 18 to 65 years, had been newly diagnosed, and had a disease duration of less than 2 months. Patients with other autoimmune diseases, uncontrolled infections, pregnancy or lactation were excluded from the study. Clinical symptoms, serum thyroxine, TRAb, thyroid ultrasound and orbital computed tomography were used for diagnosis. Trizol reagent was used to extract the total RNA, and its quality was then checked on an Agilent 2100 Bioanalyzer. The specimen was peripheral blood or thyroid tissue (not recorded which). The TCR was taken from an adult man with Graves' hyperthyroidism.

Here is the DNA: TGTGCCAGCAGTTACTCGCCGCTGGGATTCAATCAGCCCCAGCATTTT. Its amino acids are CASSYSPLGFNQPQHF. The V gene is TRBV6-2 or TRBV6-3 and the J gene is TRBJ1-5; the D gene assignment is ambiguous. Including the terminal cysteine and phenylalanine, the CDR3 comprises 16 residues. This entry keeps only the CDR3 DNA: 48 bases, framed from base 1. At the junction V is shortened by 0 bases and J by 3 bases, with 12 bases in between. From a lookup of the germline V gene, CDR1 and CDR2 are MNHEY and SVGEGT.